This passage covers 16 T cell receptor beta chains from one sample sequenced in a study of blood T cell repertoires in COVID-19. TCRdb keeps only in-frame clones here, not all; method: immunoSEQ multiplex PCR. The repertoire holds roughly 340,000 clones, 89% seen once, with around 3% in the top ten. The sample comprised peripheral blood. The source of these receptors is a woman in her twenties or thirties with COVID-19, enrolled during active disease.

On this clone itself: Being one base from a much bigger clone, this may be a read error. At the DNA level, this CDR3 is encoded by other sequences in the same sample as well. The chain couples TRBV7-9 to TRBJ1-1; perhaps TRBD1 as D (6 bases). The CDR3 extends over 13 amino acids. Germline V gene sequence: CDR1 SEHNR, CDR2 FQNEAQ (reference sequence). V lost 3 bases to trimming and J lost 1 base, with 6 bases between them. In DNA, the CDR3 is TGTGCCAGCAGCTTGACAGGGAACACTGAAGCTTTCTTT. It encodes CASSLTGNTEAFF.

The CDR3: CASSFPWGGTEAFF. CDR3 sequence (DNA): TGTGCCAGCAGCTTCCCATGGGGGGGCACTGAAGCTTTCTTT. This sequence joins TRBV7-2 and TRBJ1-1, with D possibly TRBD1 on 5 matching bases. Germline lookup yields CDR1 SGHTA and CDR2 FQGNSA. V was clipped by 3 bases and J by 4 bases, with 12 bases between them. This CDR3 has 14 residues.

This clone was picked up one time. The chain is built from TRBV7-2 and TRBJ1-2; 7 bases align to TRBD1. CDR3 length: 16 residues. Losses at the gene ends were 4 bases for V and 4 bases for J; bases not matched to a gene: 12. Germline V gives CDR1 SGHTA, CDR2 FQGNSA. CDR3 protein: CASSSGQGVGFYGYTF. The CDR3 DNA is TGTGCCAGCAGCTCCGGCCAGGGGGTCGGCTTCTATGGCTACACCTTC.

V usage is TRBV13 and J usage is TRBJ1-2, with TRBD1 identical over 7 bases. Germline V gene data show CDR1 as PRHDT and CDR2 as FYEKMQ (reference sequence). The CDR3 runs 16 residues. J lost 2 bases, V lost 5 bases, and 11 bases had no gene match. CDR3 nucleotide sequence: TGTGCCAGCAGCCCACCCTTCGGACAGGCCAACTATGGCTACACCTTC. Residues: CASSPPFGQANYGYTF. Using reference TRBV13 and TRBJ1-2 for the parts outside the CDR3, the full variable domain is AAGVIQSPRHLIKEKRETATLKCYPIPRHDTVYWYQQGPGQDPQFLISFYEKMQSDKGSIPDRFSAQQFSDYHSELNMSSLELGDSALYFCASSPPFGQANYGYTFGSGTRLTVV.

This sequence joins TRBV6-2 or TRBV6-3 and TRBJ2-3, with D possibly being TRBD2 (6 bases). This CDR3 spans 13 amino acids. Germline V gene data show CDR1 as MNHEY and CDR2 as SVGEGT. Trimming took off 6 bases at V and 6 bases at J, with 13 bases between the two ends. The CDR3 here is CASSLTRGDTQYF. The CDR3 DNA is TGTGCCAGCAGCCTTACCCGGGGGGATACGCAGTATTTT.

The chain employs TRBV6-1 and TRBJ2-7; possible D gene TRBD2, 5 bases. The CDR3 contains 14 residues. Trimming took off 3 bases at V and 0 bases at J, with 9 bases between the two ends. Germline-derived CDR1 and CDR2 are MNHNS and SASEGT. The CDR3 DNA is TGTGCCAGCAGTGATACCGGGGTCTCCTACGAGCAGTACTTC. Translated: CASSDTGVSYEQYF.

CDR3 bases: TGTGCCAGCAGTTCAGGACTGGTTGCAGTGGGGGAGCTGTTTTTT. This encodes CASSSGLVAVGELFF. The V gene is TRBV6-5, the J gene TRBJ2-2, with a tentative D call TRBD2 (5 bases). Germline V CDR1 and CDR2: MNHEY, SVGAGI. V was clipped by 4 bases and J by 8 bases, with 17 bases between them. The CDR3 loop spans 15 amino acids.

The chain carries TRBV19 and TRBJ2-7; 7 bases align to TRBD1. J was trimmed by 4 bases and V by 5 bases; bases with no gene match: 5. The CDR3 contains 13 residues. From germline, CDR1 is LNHDA and CDR2 SQIVND (reference sequence). Here the CDR3 reads CASSPGQQYEQYV. The CDR3 bases are TGTGCCAGTAGTCCGGGACAGCAATACGAGCAGTACGTC.

The gene calls are TRBV28 and TRBJ1-1; 9 bases are shared with TRBD1. The germline CDR1 and CDR2 sequences are MDHEN and SYDVKM. The CDR3 loop spans 16 amino acids. Losses at the gene ends were 7 bases for V and 0 bases for J; bases not matched to a gene: 9. The CDR3 DNA follows: TGTGCCAGCATCTCGGACAGGGGCCCCATGAACACTGAAGCTTTCTTT. This sequence encodes CASISDRGPMNTEAFF.

This clone was seen once. This sequence joins TRBV9 and TRBJ1-2; 12 nucleotides align to TRBD1. The CDR3 totals 15 residues. V lost 3 bases, J lost 6 bases, and 6 bases stayed unmatched. Germline CDR1 reads SGDLS; CDR2 reads YYNGEE. As DNA, the CDR3 is TGTGCCAGCAGCGGGGGACAGGGGGCGTTGGATGGCTACACCTTC. Amino acids: CASSGGQGALDGYTF.

This chain connects TRBV5-1 to TRBJ1-3, with 7 bases fitting TRBD1. CDR3 length: 16 amino acids. V gave up 2 bases and J gave up 4 bases; unmatched junction bases: 9. The germline V gene encodes CDR1 SGHRS and CDR2 YFSETQ. The CDR3 DNA is TGCGCCAGCAGCTTAGATTGGAGGGGGCTCGGAAACACCATATATTTT. Protein product: CASSLDWRGLGNTIYF.

The CDR3 bases are TGTGCCAGCAGTTATTCCGGGAGCACAGATACGCAGTATTTT. Translating it yields CASSYSGSTDTQYF. The J gene is TRBJ2-3, the V gene TRBV6-5; D remains ambiguous. The CDR3 totals 14 residues. The germline CDR1 and CDR2 sequences are MNHEY and SVGAGI. V was trimmed by 3 bases and J by 0 bases, leaving 7 bases between them.

The V and J genes are TRBV10-3 and TRBJ2-1; D possibly corresponds to TRBD1 (6 bases). This CDR3 spans 12 amino acids. Germline values: CDR1 ENHRY, CDR2 SYGVKD. The germline V and J ends were trimmed by 4 bases and 12 bases, with 13 bases remaining between them. CDR3 coding DNA: TGTGCCATCAGTGGGGGGCCACGTGGGCAGTTCTTC. It encodes CAISGGPRGQFF.

This chain uses TRBV10-3 with TRBJ2-5, with 9 positions matching TRBD1. Germline-derived CDR1 and CDR2 are ENHRY and SYGVKD. Trimming cost V 10 bases and J 3 bases; bases outside gene matches: 3. The CDR3 spans 12 residues. The CDR3 nucleotides read TGTGCCACCTGGACAGGGGAAGAGACCCAGTACTTC. It translates to CATWTGEETQYF.

The chain combines TRBV19 with TRBJ1-4, with D uncertain. There are 13 residues in the CDR3. The V end was cut by 5 bases, the J end by 4 bases, with 8 bases between. Germline CDR1 is LNHDA and CDR2 is SQIVND (reference sequence). The CDR3 reads CASSFGRNEKLFF. The CDR3 bases are TGTGCCAGTAGTTTTGGCCGTAATGAAAAACTGTTTTTT.

V is TRBV10-2 and J is TRBJ2-7; 7 bases agree with TRBD2. V trimming: 2 bases; J trimming: 3 bases; junction bases outside the gene matches: 4. CDR3 size: 14 residues. Looked up from germline, CDR1 is WSHSY and CDR2 is SAAADI. CDR3 bases: TGCGCCAGCAGTGAGGGGGGGGACTTCTACGAGCAGTACGTC. As protein: CASSEGGDFYEQYV.